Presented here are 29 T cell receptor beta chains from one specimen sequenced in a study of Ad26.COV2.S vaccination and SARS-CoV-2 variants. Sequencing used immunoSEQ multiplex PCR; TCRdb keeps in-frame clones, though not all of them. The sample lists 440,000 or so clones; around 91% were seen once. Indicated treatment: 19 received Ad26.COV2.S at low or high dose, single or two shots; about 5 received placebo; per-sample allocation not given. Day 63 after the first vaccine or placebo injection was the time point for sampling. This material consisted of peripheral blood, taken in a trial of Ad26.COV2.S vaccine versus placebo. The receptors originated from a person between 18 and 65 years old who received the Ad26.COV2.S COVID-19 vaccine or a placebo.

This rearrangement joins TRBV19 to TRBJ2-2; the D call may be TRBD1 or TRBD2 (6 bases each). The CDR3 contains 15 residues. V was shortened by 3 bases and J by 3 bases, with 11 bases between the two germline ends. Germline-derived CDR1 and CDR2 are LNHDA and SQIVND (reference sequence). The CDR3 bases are TGTGCCAGTAGTATGGGGGCGGGGTACACCGGGGAGCTGTTTTTT. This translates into CASSMGAGYTGELFF.

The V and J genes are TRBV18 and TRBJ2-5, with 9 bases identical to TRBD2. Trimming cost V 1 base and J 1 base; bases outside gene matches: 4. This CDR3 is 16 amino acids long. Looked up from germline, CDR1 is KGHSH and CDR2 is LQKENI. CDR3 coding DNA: TGTGCCAGCTCACCACTGGCGGGAGGGATCCAAGAGACCCAGTACTTC. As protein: CASSPLAGGIQETQYF.

The CDR3 loop is CASSPTRHYEQYF. In DNA, the CDR3 is TGTGCCAGCAGCCCCACCCGGCACTACGAGCAGTACTTC. J is TRBJ2-7 and V is TRBV5-5; D ambiguous. The ends were cut back, 4 bases at V and 3 bases at J, with 11 bases in the middle. The CDR3 loop spans 13 amino acids. The germline V gene has CDR1 SGHKS and CDR2 YYEKEE (reference sequence).

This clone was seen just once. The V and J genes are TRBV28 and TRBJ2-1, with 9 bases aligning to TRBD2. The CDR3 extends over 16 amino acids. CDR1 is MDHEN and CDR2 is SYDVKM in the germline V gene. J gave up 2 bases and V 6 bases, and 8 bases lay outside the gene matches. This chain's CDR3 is CASRLSGSRTYNEQFF. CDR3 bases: TGTGCCAGCAGGCTTAGCGGGAGTAGGACCTACAATGAGCAGTTCTTC.

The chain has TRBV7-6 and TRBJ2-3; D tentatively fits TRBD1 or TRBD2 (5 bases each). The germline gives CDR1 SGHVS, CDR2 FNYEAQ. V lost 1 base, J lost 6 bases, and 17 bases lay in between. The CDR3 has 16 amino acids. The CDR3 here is CASSLGPGTVGDTQYF. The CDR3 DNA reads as TGTGCCAGCAGCTTAGGTCCCGGGACGGTAGGGGATACGCAGTATTTT.

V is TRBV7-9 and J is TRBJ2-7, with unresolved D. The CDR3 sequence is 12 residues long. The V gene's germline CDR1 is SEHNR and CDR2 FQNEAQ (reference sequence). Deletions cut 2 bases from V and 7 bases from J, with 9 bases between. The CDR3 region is CASSLNAWEQYF. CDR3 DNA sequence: TGTGCCAGCAGCTTAAACGCGTGGGAGCAGTACTTC.

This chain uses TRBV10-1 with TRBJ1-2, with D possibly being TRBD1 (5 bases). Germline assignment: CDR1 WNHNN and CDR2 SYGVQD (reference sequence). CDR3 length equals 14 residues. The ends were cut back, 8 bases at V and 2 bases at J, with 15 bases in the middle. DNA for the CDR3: TGCGCCAGCCAGGGCGGAGGCACCAACTATGGCTACACCTTC. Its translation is CASQGGGTNYGYTF.

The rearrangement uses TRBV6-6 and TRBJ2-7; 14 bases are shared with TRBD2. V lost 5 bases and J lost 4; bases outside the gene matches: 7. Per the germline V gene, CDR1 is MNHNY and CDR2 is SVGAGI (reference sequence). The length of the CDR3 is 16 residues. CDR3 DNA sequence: TGTGCCAGCAGTACCGGACTAGCGGGAGGCGTATACGAGCAGTACTTC. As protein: CASSTGLAGGVYEQYF.

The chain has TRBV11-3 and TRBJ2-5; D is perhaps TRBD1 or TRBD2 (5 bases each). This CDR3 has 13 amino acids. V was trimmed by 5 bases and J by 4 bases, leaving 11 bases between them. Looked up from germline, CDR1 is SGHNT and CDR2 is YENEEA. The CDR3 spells CASSRRDRETQYF. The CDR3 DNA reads TGTGCCAGCAGCCGACGGGACCGAGAGACCCAGTACTTC. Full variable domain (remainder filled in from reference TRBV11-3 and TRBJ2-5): EAGVVQSPRYKIIEKKQPVAFWCNPISGHNTLYWYLQNLGQGPELLIRYENEEAVDDSQLPKDRFSAERLKGVDSTLKIQPAELGDSAVYLCASSRRDRETQYFGPGTRLLVL.

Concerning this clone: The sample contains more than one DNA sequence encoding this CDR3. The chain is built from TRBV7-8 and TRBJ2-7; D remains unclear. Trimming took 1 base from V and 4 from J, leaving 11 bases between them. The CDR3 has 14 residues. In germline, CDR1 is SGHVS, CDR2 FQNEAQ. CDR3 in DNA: TGTGCCAGCAGCTTAGAGGGCGGACCATACGAGCAGTACTTC. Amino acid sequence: CASSLEGGPYEQYF. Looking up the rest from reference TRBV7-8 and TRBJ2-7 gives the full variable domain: GAGVSQSPRYKVAKRGQDVALRCDPISGHVSLFWYQQALGQGPEFLTYFQNEAQLDKSGLPSDRFFAERPEGSVSTLKIQRTQQEDSAVYLCASSLEGGPYEQYFGPGTRLTVT.

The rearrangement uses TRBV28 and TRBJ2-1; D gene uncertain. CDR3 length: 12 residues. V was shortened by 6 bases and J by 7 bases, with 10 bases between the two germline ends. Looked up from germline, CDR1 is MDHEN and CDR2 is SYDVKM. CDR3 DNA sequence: TGTGCCAGCAGGGAACCCGAGAATGAGCAGTTCTTC. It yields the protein CASREPENEQFF.

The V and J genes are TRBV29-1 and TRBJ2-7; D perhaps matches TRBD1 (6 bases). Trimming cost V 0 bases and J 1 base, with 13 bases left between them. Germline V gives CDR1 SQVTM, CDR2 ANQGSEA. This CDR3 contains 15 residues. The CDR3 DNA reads TGCAGCGTTGAAGATGGATACAGGGAGTCCTACGAGCAGTACTTC. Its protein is CSVEDGYRESYEQYF.

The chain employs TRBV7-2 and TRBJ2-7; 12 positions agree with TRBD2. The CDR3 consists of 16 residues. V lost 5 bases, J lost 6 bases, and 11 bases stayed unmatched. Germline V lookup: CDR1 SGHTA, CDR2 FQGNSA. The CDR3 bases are TGTGCCAGCAGCACCCGCCTGCTAGCGGGAGGGGGCGAGCAGTACTTC. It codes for CASSTRLLAGGGEQYF.

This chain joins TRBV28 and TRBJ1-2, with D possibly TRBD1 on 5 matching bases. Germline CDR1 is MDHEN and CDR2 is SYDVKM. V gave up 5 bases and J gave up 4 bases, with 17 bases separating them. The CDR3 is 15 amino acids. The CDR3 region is CASSVPWPGFYGYTF. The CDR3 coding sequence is TGTGCCAGCAGTGTCCCCTGGCCAGGGTTCTATGGCTACACCTTC.

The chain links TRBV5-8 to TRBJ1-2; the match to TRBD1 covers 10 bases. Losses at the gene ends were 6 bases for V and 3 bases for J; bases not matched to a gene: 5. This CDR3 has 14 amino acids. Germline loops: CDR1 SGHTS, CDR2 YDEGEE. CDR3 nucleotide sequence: TGTGCCAGCACTGGACAGGGGGGGTACTATGGCTACACCTTC. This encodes CASTGQGGYYGYTF.

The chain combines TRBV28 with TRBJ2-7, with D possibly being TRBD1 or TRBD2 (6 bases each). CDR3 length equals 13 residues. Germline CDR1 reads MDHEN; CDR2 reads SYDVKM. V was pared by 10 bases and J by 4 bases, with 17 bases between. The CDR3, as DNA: TGTGCCACGGGGCCGGGGGCTCCATACGAGCAGTACTTC. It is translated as CATGPGAPYEQYF.

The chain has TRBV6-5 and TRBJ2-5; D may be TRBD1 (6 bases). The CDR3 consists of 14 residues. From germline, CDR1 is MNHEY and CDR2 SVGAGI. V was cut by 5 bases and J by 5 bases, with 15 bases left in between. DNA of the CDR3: TGTGCCAGCAGTATGACAGGAACCCTCGAGACCCAGTACTTC. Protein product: CASSMTGTLETQYF.

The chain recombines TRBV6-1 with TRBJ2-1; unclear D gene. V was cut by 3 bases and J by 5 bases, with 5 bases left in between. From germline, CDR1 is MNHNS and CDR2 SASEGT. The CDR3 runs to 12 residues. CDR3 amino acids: CASSDWDNEQFF. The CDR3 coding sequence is TGTGCCAGCAGTGATTGGGACAATGAGCAGTTCTTC.

In DNA, the CDR3 is TGTGCCAGCAGCCTACTCCCCAGGACTAGCGGCACAGATACGCAGTATTTT. This codes for CASSLLPRTSGTDTQYF. The J gene is TRBJ2-3, the V gene TRBV7-2; 9 bases are shared with TRBD2. The germline gives CDR1 SGHTA, CDR2 FQGNSA. The CDR3 consists of 17 residues. V dropped 5 bases and J dropped 1; count of bases not matched to a gene: 10. Variable domain in full (rest from reference TRBV7-2 and TRBJ2-3): GAGVSQSPSNKVTEKGKDVELRCDPISGHTALYWYRQSLGQGLEFLIYFQGNSAPDKSGLPSDRFSAERTGGSVSTLTIQRTQQEDSAVYLCASSLLPRTSGTDTQYFGPGTRLTVL.

The DNA of the CDR3 is TGTGCCAGCAGTGATGTCGGTCCGGGGGTAGGGAGCGAGCAGTACTTC. This gives the protein CASSDVGPGVGSEQYF. This chain uses TRBV2 with TRBJ2-7; D perhaps matches TRBD2 (6 bases). Between the trimmed V and J ends, which lost 3 bases and 6 bases, there was a span of 21 bases. The CDR3 contains 16 residues. Per the germline V gene, CDR1 is SNHLY and CDR2 is FYNNEI. The whole variable domain, filled in from reference TRBV2 and TRBJ2-7, reads EPEVTQTPSHQVTQMGQEVILRCVPISNHLYFYWYRQILGQKVEFLVSFYNNEISEKSEIFDDQFSVERPDGSNFTLKIRSTKLEDSAMYFCASSDVGPGVGSEQYFGPGTRLTVT.

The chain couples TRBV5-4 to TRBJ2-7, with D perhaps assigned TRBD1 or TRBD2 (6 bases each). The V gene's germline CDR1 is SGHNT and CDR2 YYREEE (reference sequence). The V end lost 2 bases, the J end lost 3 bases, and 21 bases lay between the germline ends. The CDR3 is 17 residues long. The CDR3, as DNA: TGTGCCAGCAGCTTTGGGGGCGGAGCGGGTTTCCTCTACGAGCAGTACTTC. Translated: CASSFGGGAGFLYEQYF. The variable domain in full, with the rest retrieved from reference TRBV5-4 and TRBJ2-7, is ETGVTQSPTHLIKTRGQQVTLRCSSQSGHNTVSWYQQALGQGPQFIFQYYREEENGRGNFPPRFSGLQFPNYSSELNVNALELDDSALYLCASSFGGGAGFLYEQYFGPGTRLTVT.

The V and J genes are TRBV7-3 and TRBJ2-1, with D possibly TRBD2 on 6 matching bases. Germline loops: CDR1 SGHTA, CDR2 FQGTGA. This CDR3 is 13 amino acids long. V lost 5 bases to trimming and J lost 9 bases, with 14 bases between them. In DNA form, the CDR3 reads TGTGCCAGCAGCCCCGGACTAATCGGTGAGCAGTTCTTC. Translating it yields CASSPGLIGEQFF.

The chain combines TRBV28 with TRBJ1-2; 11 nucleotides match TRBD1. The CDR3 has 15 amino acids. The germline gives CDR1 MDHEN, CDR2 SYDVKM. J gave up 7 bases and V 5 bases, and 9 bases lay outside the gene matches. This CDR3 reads CASSLGQGASGGYTF. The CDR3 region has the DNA TGTGCCAGCAGTCTCGGACAGGGGGCGTCAGGTGGCTACACCTTC.

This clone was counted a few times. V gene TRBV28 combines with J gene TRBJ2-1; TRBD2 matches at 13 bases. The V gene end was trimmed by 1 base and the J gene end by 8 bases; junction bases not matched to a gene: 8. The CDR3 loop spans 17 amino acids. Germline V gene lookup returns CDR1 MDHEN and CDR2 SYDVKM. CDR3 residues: CASSLSRTSGRGYEQFF. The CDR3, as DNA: TGTGCCAGCAGTTTATCCCGGACTAGCGGGAGAGGGTATGAGCAGTTCTTC.

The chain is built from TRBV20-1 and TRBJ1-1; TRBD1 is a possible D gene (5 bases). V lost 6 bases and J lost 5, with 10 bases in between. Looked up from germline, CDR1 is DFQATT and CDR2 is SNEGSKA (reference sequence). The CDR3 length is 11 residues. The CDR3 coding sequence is TGCAGTGCCGGGGCGAGGACTGAAGCTTTCTTT. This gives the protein CSAGARTEAFF.

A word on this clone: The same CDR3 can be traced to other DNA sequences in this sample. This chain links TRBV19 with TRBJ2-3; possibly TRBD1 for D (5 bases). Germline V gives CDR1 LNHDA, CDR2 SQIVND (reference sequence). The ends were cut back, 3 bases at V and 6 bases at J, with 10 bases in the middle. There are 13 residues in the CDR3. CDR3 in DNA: TGTGCCAGTAGTATTCGGCCAGGGGATACGCAGTATTTT. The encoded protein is CASSIRPGDTQYF.

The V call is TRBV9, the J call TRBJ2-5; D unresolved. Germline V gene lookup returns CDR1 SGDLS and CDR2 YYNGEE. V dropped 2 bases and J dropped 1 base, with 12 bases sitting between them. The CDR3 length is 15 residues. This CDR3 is CASSVGRPFQETQYF. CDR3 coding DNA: TGTGCCAGCAGCGTGGGTAGACCGTTCCAAGAGACCCAGTACTTC.

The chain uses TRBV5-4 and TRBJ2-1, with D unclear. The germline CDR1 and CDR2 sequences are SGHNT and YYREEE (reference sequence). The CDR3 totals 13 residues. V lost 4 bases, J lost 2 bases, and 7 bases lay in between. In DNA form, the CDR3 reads TGTGCCAGCAGCACGGAAACCTACAATGAGCAGTTCTTC. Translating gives CASSTETYNEQFF.

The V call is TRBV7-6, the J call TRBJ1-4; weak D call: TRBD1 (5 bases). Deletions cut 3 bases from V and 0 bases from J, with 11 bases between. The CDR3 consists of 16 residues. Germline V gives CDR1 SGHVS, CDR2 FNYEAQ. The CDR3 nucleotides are TGTGCCAGCAGCTTGGGGGACCTGGCAACTAATGAAAAACTGTTTTTT. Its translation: CASSLGDLATNEKLFF.